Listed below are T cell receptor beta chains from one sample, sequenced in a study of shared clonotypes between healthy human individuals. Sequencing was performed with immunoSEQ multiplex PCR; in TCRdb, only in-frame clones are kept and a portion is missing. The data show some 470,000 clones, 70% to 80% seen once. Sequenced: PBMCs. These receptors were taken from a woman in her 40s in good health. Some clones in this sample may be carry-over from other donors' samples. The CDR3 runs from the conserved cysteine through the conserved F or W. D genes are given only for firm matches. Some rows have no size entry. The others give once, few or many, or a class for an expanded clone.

cdr3_nt: TGTGCCAGCAGCTTGGACCCGAACACCGGGGAGCTGTTTTTT
cdr3_aa: CASSLDPNTGELFF
v_call: TRBV7-3
j_call: TRBJ2-2
d_call: .
clone_size: .

cdr3_nt: TGTGCCTGGAGTGAAAACCGTGGGGTATGGGAGACCCAGTACTTC
cdr3_aa: CAWSENRGVWETQYF
v_call: TRBV30
j_call: TRBJ2-5
d_call: .
clone_size: .

cdr3_nt: TGTGCCAGCAGCCAAAGAGGGGGTCTCACTGAAACGCAGTATTTT
cdr3_aa: CASSQRGGLTETQYF
v_call: TRBV14
j_call: TRBJ2-3
d_call: .
clone_size: .

cdr3_nt: TGTGCCAGCCGACTCGGACTAGCGGGACTCTACGAGCAGTACTTC
cdr3_aa: CASRLGLAGLYEQYF
v_call: TRBV27
j_call: TRBJ2-7
d_call: TRBD2
clone_size: .

cdr3_nt: TGTGCCAGCAGCGTAGGGTTAGCGGCCTCCTACGAGCAGTACTTC
cdr3_aa: CASSVGLAASYEQYF
v_call: TRBV9
j_call: TRBJ2-7
d_call: .
clone_size: .

cdr3_nt: TGTGCCAGCAGCCCGTCTGGGGGATTCGGGGATGAGCAGTTCTTC
cdr3_aa: CASSPSGGFGDEQFF
v_call: TRBV7-2
j_call: TRBJ2-1
d_call: .
clone_size: .

cdr3_nt: TGTGCCAGTAGTATAACCGGGGGATACAATGAGCAGTTCTTC
cdr3_aa: CASSITGGYNEQFF
v_call: TRBV19
j_call: TRBJ2-1
d_call: .
clone_size: .

cdr3_nt: TGTGCCAGACCTGCTGGACAGCCACCTGGAAGGGACACTGAAGCTTTCTTT
cdr3_aa: CARPAGQPPGRDTEAFF
v_call: TRBV19
j_call: TRBJ1-1
d_call: .
clone_size: few

cdr3_nt: TGTGCCAGCAGTCCGGCGACTAGCGGGAGATACGAGCAGTACTTC
cdr3_aa: CASSPATSGRYEQYF
v_call: TRBV28
j_call: TRBJ2-7
d_call: TRBD2
clone_size: .

cdr3_nt: TGTGCCAGCAGCCAAGTTCGGGGGCGTAGCTACGAGCAGTACTTC
cdr3_aa: CASSQVRGRSYEQYF
v_call: TRBV11-2
j_call: TRBJ2-7
d_call: .
clone_size: few

cdr3_nt: TGTGCCAGCAGCTTGGGACTAGCGGGAGAAACAGAGCAGTTCTTC
cdr3_aa: CASSLGLAGETEQFF
v_call: TRBV7-3
j_call: TRBJ2-1
d_call: TRBD2
clone_size: .

cdr3_nt: TGTGCCAGCAGCTTATTCGCAGGCGAGGGCACCGGGGAGCTGTTTTTT
cdr3_aa: CASSLFAGEGTGELFF
v_call: TRBV7-2
j_call: TRBJ2-2
d_call: .
clone_size: few

cdr3_nt: TGTGCCAGCAGTGACCGGACCTACAGGGCGACAGATACGCAGTATTTT
cdr3_aa: CASSDRTYRATDTQYF
v_call: TRBV6-1
j_call: TRBJ2-3
d_call: .
clone_size: .

cdr3_nt: TGTGCCAGCAGTGGTATGCTAGCGGGAGTTGGGGCCAACGTCCTGACTTTC
cdr3_aa: CASSGMLAGVGANVLTF
v_call: TRBV2
j_call: TRBJ2-6
d_call: TRBD2
clone_size: .

cdr3_nt: TGCGCCAGCAAGAGGGACTTGAACACTGAAGCTTTCTTT
cdr3_aa: CASKRDLNTEAFF
v_call: TRBV5-1
j_call: TRBJ1-1
d_call: .
clone_size: few

cdr3_nt: TGCAGCGCTGGACAGGGGGCTTTGAATGAGCAGTTCTTC
cdr3_aa: CSAGQGALNEQFF
v_call: TRBV29-1
j_call: TRBJ2-1
d_call: TRBD1
clone_size: few

cdr3_nt: TGTGCCAGCAGCCAGACAGGGGGGAGCTCCTACAATGAGCAGTTCTTC
cdr3_aa: CASSQTGGSSYNEQFF
v_call: TRBV7-2
j_call: TRBJ2-1
d_call: TRBD1
clone_size: .